These T cell receptor beta chains were read from a single sample in a study of naive and memory T cell subsets. MiXCR, run by TCRdb on the UMI-ligation and nested PCR reads, gives a single entry per CDR3 protein. This sample carries about 90,000 distinct CDR3 sequences, roughly 12% of them seen once, and the ten largest clones take just over 0.13%. The specimen sequenced was naive CD4+ T cells from blood. These receptors came from a human donor in good health. Each CDR3 is given with its conserved first and last residue. The D gene is left open where the match is weak. Size is stated for part of the rows, as once, few or many counts, or as a class when the clone is expanded.

>TRBJ2-2|.|.|TRBV7-3
CASSLMEGNGELFF
>TRBJ1-2|.|.|TRBV20-1
CSVGGYGYTF
>TRBJ2-7|TRBD1|.|TRBV9
CASSAGQIGPYEQYF
>TRBJ2-7|.|.|TRBV28
CASSLPPGTRKQYF
>TRBJ2-4|.|.|TRBV6-2/TRBV6-3
CASSYAGAAKNIQYF
>TRBJ2-3|.|.|TRBV27
CASSSAATDTQYF
>TRBJ1-1|.|.|TRBV5-4
CASSPPPPFYTEAFF
>TRBJ2-7|.|many|TRBV6-2/TRBV6-3
CASSYLRLEQYF
>TRBJ2-3|.|few|TRBV5-1
CASSLAGSGSSTDTQYF
>TRBJ2-5|TRBD2|many|TRBV6-6
CASSYRLREGETQYF
>TRBJ2-5|TRBD1|.|TRBV20-1
CSARTGQETQYF
>TRBJ2-1|.|few|TRBV7-2
CASSLQRVYNEQFF
>TRBJ1-5|TRBD1|.|TRBV30
CAWSVLGRGGQPQHF
>TRBJ1-4|.|.|TRBV2
CASSQGREKLFF
>TRBJ2-1|.|.|TRBV20-1
CSASRDWEFF
>TRBJ1-1|.|.|TRBV7-2
CASSLRDKETHSGKNTEAFF
>TRBJ2-7|.|many|TRBV6-6
CASSNRDHNYEQYF
>TRBJ2-5|TRBD1|.|TRBV5-1
CASGPDRGYQETQYF
>TRBJ2-7|.|many|TRBV11-3
CASRPYRDSYEQYF
>TRBJ2-2|TRBD2|few|TRBV7-9
CASSLAGTKNTGELFF
>TRBJ1-6|TRBD1|.|TRBV5-1
CASSRTGTGDNSPLHF
>TRBJ2-3|TRBD1|many|TRBV9
CASSRQGAGTDTQYF
>TRBJ2-1|TRBD2|many|TRBV28
CASSLPGTSGYNEQFF
>TRBJ2-7|.|.|TRBV7-9
CASSLAGPSYEQYF
>TRBJ1-2|TRBD1|few|TRBV6-6
CASREGGTAYGYTF
>TRBJ1-5|.|.|TRBV6-5
CASSGTQSNQPQHF
>TRBJ2-3|.|once|TRBV7-9
CASTLPIGLGGGTDTQYF
>TRBJ2-5|.|few|TRBV7-3
CASSLKGVGETQYF
>TRBJ1-1|TRBD1|few|TRBV9
CASSDHDRDAEAFF
>TRBJ2-3|TRBD2|.|TRBV9
CASSPGLAGATDTQYF
>TRBJ2-5|.|many|TRBV7-9
CASSLSQFMGTQYF
>TRBJ2-1|.|.|TRBV15
CATSRDIGYNEQFF
>TRBJ2-7|.|many|TRBV7-2
CASSRDRTSYEQYF
>TRBJ2-1|TRBD2|.|TRBV7-3
CASSLTGAGGRFDEQFF
>TRBJ1-6|TRBD1|.|TRBV20-1
CSASDRGNSPLHF
>TRBJ2-1|TRBD1|many|TRBV6-5
CASRPGTEIYNEQFF
>TRBJ1-3|.|.|TRBV7-6
CASSHGEFRASGNTIYF
>TRBJ2-1|TRBD2|many|TRBV7-3
CASSPRWTSGNEQFF
>TRBJ2-7|TRBD1|.|TRBV6-1
CASKGQGANEQYF
>TRBJ1-2|TRBD1|.|TRBV29-1
CSVGKGQVRGGYTF
>TRBJ2-5|.|few|TRBV4-3
CASSQDVNGAQETQYF
>TRBJ2-6|.|few|TRBV19
CASSIQGGANVLTF
>TRBJ2-1|TRBD2|many|TRBV14
CASSQGPARGEQFF
>TRBJ1-5|.|few|TRBV2
CASSYRQESNQPQHF
>TRBJ1-1|TRBD1|.|TRBV6-5
CASSLSQGRGEAFF
>TRBJ1-1|.|few|TRBV6-2/TRBV6-3
CATKGGGTEAFF
>TRBJ1-4|.|.|TRBV20-1
CSARPITRASNEKLFF
>TRBJ2-2|.|few|TRBV4-3
CASSLEDRDTGELFF
>TRBJ1-1|.|.|TRBV6-2/TRBV6-3
CASSYRTARGTEAFF
>TRBJ1-3|.|many|TRBV6-1
CASRFWLENTIYF
>TRBJ2-7|TRBD2|.|TRBV12-3/TRBV12-4
CASFLAESSKRYEQYF
>TRBJ2-7|TRBD2|.|TRBV30
CAWSVRLGGGASYEQYF